This T cell receptor (beta chain) was sequenced for a study of vaccination and CD4 T cells after COVID-19. This CDR3 contains 15 residues. V lost 2 bases to trimming and J lost 1 base, with 12 bases between them. Per the germline V gene, CDR1 is DFQATT and CDR2 is SNEGSKA (reference sequence). Oncomine TCR Beta short-read sequencing was applied to DNA from cultured CD4+ T cells. One entry per CDR3 protein results from TCRdb running MiXCR on the PCR reads. This sample carries 9,500 to 13,000 distinct CDR3 sequences, approximately 40% of them seen once, and the ten largest clones take approximately 10%. In its sample, this clonotype ranks as medium-sized. Its antigen remains unknown. Treatment reported: roughly 11-day PBMC culture with coronavirus spike peptide pools or control peptides (ViraFEST assay).

The material sequenced was CD4+ T cells from blood, cultured in vitro, taken after SARS-CoV-2 vaccination. V gene TRBV20-1 combines with J gene TRBJ1-5; weak D call: TRBD1 (6 bases). This TCR came from a human donor who had recovered from COVID-19. The CDR3 DNA is TGCAGTGCTAGACTGGCACAGGGCAGCAATCAGCCCCAGCATTTT. This sequence encodes CSARLAQGSNQPQHF.